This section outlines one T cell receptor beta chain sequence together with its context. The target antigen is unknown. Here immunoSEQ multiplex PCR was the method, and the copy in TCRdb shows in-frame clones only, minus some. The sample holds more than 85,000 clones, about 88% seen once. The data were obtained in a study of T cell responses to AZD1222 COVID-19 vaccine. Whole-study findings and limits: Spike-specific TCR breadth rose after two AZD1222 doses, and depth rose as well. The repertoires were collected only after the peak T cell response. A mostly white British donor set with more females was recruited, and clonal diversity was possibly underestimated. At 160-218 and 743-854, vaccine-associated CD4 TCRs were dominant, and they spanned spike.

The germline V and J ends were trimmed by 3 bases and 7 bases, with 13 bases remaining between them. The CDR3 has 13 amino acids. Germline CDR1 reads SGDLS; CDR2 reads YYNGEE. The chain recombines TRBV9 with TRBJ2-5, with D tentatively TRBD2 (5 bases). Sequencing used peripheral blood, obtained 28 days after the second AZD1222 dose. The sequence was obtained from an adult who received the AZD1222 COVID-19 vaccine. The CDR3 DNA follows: TGTGCCAGCAGCGGGCGGGTTTGGGGGACCCAGTACTTC. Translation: CASSGRVWGTQYF.